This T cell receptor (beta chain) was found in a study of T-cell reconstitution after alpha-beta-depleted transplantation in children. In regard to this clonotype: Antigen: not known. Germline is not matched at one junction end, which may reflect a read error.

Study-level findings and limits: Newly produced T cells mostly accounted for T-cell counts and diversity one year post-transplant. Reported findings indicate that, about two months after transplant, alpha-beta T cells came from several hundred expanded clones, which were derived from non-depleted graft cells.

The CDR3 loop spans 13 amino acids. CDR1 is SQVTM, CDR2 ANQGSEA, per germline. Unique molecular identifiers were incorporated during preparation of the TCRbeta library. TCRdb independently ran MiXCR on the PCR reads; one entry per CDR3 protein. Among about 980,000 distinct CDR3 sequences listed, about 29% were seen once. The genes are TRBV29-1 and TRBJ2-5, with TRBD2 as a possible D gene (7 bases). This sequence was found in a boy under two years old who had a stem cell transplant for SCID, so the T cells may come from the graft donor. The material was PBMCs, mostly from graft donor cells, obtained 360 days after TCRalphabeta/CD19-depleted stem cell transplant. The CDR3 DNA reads TGCAGCTTTGAACGGGGGGCCCAAGAGACCCAGTACTTC. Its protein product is CSFERGAQETQYF.